This is a list of T cell receptor beta chains from one sample in a study of identical twins. TCRdb reanalysed the 5' RACE reads using MiXCR and keeps one entry per CDR3 protein. This repertoire shows approximately 590,000 distinct CDR3 sequences, approximately 9.6% found once; its top ten account for 2.5% to 3.5%. The same sample was also used in a study of yellow fever vaccine responses in identical twins.

The sequencing input was PBMCs. The receptors were gathered from a woman between 18 and 29 years old in good health. The CDR3 runs from the conserved cysteine through the conserved F or W. The D gene is left open where the match is weak. Clone size, where shown, is once, few, many, or a class for clones that have expanded.

J gene: TRBJ2-3
clone size: few
D gene: -
V gene: TRBV6-7
CDR3 DNA: TGTGCCAGCAACTCCGGACGGGATACGCAGTATTTT
CDR3 protein: CASNSGRDTQYF

J gene: TRBJ2-2
clone size: -
D gene: -
V gene: TRBV4-2
CDR3 DNA: TGTGCCAGCAGCCAGGGGGGCGCGGACACCGGGGAGCTGTTTTTT
CDR3 protein: CASSQGGADTGELFF

J gene: TRBJ2-7
clone size: -
D gene: -
V gene: TRBV12-3/TRBV12-4
CDR3 DNA: TGTGCCAGCACCTTGCACGGCTCCTACGAGCAGTACTTC
CDR3 protein: CASTLHGSYEQYF

J gene: TRBJ1-5
clone size: many
D gene: -
V gene: TRBV7-2
CDR3 DNA: TGTGCCAGCACTATAGTCGGCCAGCCCCAGCATTTT
CDR3 protein: CASTIVGQPQHF

J gene: TRBJ1-5
clone size: -
D gene: TRBD1
V gene: TRBV7-9
CDR3 DNA: TGTGCCAGCAGCTTGGGGACAGGGGTGAATCAGCCCCAGCATTTT
CDR3 protein: CASSLGTGVNQPQHF

J gene: TRBJ2-1
clone size: few
D gene: -
V gene: TRBV9
CDR3 DNA: TGTGCCAGCAGCGTAGGTATCTGGGACAGCGGGCCTTACAATGAGCAGTTCTTC
CDR3 protein: CASSVGIWDSGPYNEQFF

J gene: TRBJ2-5
clone size: -
D gene: TRBD1
V gene: TRBV12-3/TRBV12-4
CDR3 DNA: TGTGCCAGCAGTGATGGACAGGCTTATCAAGAGACCCAGTACTTC
CDR3 protein: CASSDGQAYQETQYF

J gene: TRBJ2-3
clone size: many
D gene: -
V gene: TRBV7-3
CDR3 DNA: TGTGCCAGCAGCGCCGTACGTGCGGATACGCAGTATTTT
CDR3 protein: CASSAVRADTQYF

J gene: TRBJ2-1
clone size: -
D gene: TRBD2
V gene: TRBV5-6
CDR3 DNA: TGTGCCAGCAGCTTGGATGTAGCGGGGGGGTCGGTGCAGTTCTTC
CDR3 protein: CASSLDVAGGSVQFF

J gene: TRBJ2-1
clone size: many
D gene: TRBD2
V gene: TRBV12-3/TRBV12-4
CDR3 DNA: TGTGCCAGCAGTCCTACTCCGGGACTAGCGGGGTACAATGAGCAGTTCTTC
CDR3 protein: CASSPTPGLAGYNEQFF

J gene: TRBJ2-5
clone size: few
D gene: -
V gene: TRBV11-2
CDR3 DNA: TGTGCCAGCAGCTCCCTCCCACTACTGCGTAAGCAAGAGACCCAGTACTTC
CDR3 protein: CASSSLPLLRKQETQYF

J gene: TRBJ2-3
clone size: -
D gene: -
V gene: TRBV7-9
CDR3 DNA: TGTGCCGTTGGGAGTCCCACAGATACGCAGTATTTT
CDR3 protein: CAVGSPTDTQYF

J gene: TRBJ2-7
clone size: few
D gene: -
V gene: TRBV14
CDR3 DNA: TGTGCCAGCAGCCCCGTGGAGCTCGGGTCCTACGAGCAGTACTTC
CDR3 protein: CASSPVELGSYEQYF